Listed below are T cell receptor beta chains from one sample, sequenced in a study of blood T cell repertoires in COVID-19. The assay was immunoSEQ multiplex PCR, and TCRdb's table has in-frame clones only and misses some. This sample has about 240,000 clones, with approximately 84% found just once. Sequenced: PBMCs or T cells enriched from blood (not recorded which). The receptors originated from a middle-aged woman with acute COVID-19. Both conserved end residues are part of each CDR3. A D gene is named only where the DNA matches it firmly. Clone size is shown for a subset of rows, as once, few, many or a class of expanded clone.

>TRBD1|TRBJ2-1|.|TRBV7-7
CASSPGDRGSYNEQFF
TGTGCTAGCAGCCCGGGGGACAGGGGCTCCTACAATGAGCAGTTCTTC
>.|TRBJ2-6|.|TRBV6-4
CASSDDQTNVLTF
TGTGCCAGCAGTGACGATCAGACCAACGTCCTGACTTTC
>.|TRBJ2-7|.|TRBV4-1
CASSQEEGLSREQYF
TGCGCCAGCAGCCAAGAGGAAGGCCTTTCGAGGGAGCAGTACTTC
>.|TRBJ1-2|.|TRBV4-1
CASSQVEGVAYGYTF
TGCGCCAGCAGCCAAGTTGAAGGGGTAGCCTATGGCTACACCTTC
>.|TRBJ1-2|.|TRBV9
CASSAYKTRNGYTF
TGTGCCAGCAGCGCCTACAAGACTAGAAATGGCTACACCTTC
>.|TRBJ1-5|few|TRBV9
CASSVLQERGNQPQHF
TGTGCCAGCAGCGTTCTACAGGAAAGGGGCAATCAGCCCCAGCATTTT
>.|TRBJ2-7|.|TRBV10-2
CASRPGESYEQYF
TGCGCCAGCAGACCCGGGGAATCCTACGAGCAGTACTTC
>.|TRBJ2-1|.|TRBV12-3/TRBV12-4
CASSFRLSDEQFF
TGTGCCAGCAGTTTCCGGTTATCCGATGAGCAGTTCTTC
>.|TRBJ2-7|once|TRBV9
CASSVVGGSGYEQYF
TGTGCCAGCAGCGTAGTAGGAGGGAGTGGGTACGAGCAGTACTTC
>TRBD2|TRBJ2-3|.|TRBV9
CASSGPLIAGPGADTQYF
TGTGCCAGCAGCGGACCCCTAATAGCGGGACCTGGCGCAGATACGCAGTATTTT
>.|TRBJ2-5|.|TRBV29-1
CSVRQTGLGGTQYF
TGCAGCGTTCGCCAGACAGGGCTGGGGGGGACCCAGTACTTC
>TRBD1|TRBJ1-6|.|TRBV9
CASSVGTANSPLHF
TGTGCCAGCAGCGTCGGGACAGCTAATTCACCCCTCCACTTT
>TRBD1|TRBJ2-3|.|TRBV7-9
CASSRGDRGTDTQYF
TGTGCCAGCAGCCGGGGGGACAGGGGAACAGATACGCAGTATTTT
>TRBD1|TRBJ2-1|.|TRBV7-8
CASSPGGTVNNEQFF
TGTGCCAGCAGCCCAGGTGGGACAGTAAACAATGAGCAGTTCTTC
>.|TRBJ2-2|.|TRBV9
CASSVKGSNTGELFF
TGTGCCAGCAGCGTAAAGGGGTCGAACACCGGGGAGCTGTTTTTT
>.|TRBJ2-5|.|TRBV5-1
CASSLAVLETQYF
TGCGCCAGCAGCTTAGCGGTTCTAGAGACCCAGTACTTC
>TRBD2|TRBJ2-2|.|TRBV2
CASSRGTSPNTGELFF
TGTGCCAGCAGCCGCGGGACTAGCCCGAACACCGGGGAGCTGTTTTTT
>TRBD2|TRBJ2-1|few|TRBV30
CACYLPEGTSGRNEQFF
TGTGCCTGTTACCTCCCTGAGGGGACTAGCGGGAGAAATGAGCAGTTCTTC
>TRBD1|TRBJ2-1|.|TRBV19
CASSNRDRGDNEQFF
TGTGCCAGTAGTAACCGGGACAGGGGTGACAATGAGCAGTTCTTC
>.|TRBJ1-1|.|TRBV29-1
CSVIVGLLDEAFF
TGCAGCGTAATAGTGGGGCTGTTGGATGAAGCTTTCTTT
>.|TRBJ2-7|.|TRBV5-1
CASSLAGTPSYEQYF
TGCGCCAGCAGCTTGGCCGGGACACCCTCCTACGAGCAGTACTTC
>TRBD1|TRBJ1-1|few|TRBV25-1
CASSTGATKAFF
TGTGCCAGCAGCACAGGGGCAACCAAAGCTTTCTTT
>TRBD2|TRBJ2-3|.|TRBV19
CASSIGTSGGRPTDTQYF
TGTGCCAGTAGTATCGGGACTAGCGGGGGTCGACCGACAGATACGCAGTATTTT
>.|TRBJ2-5|.|TRBV7-6
CASSLVPGRETQYF
TGTGCCAGCAGCTTAGTACCAGGGCGCGAGACCCAGTACTTC
>TRBD2|TRBJ2-7|.|TRBV7-3
CASSQEASGIFEQYF
TGTGCCAGCAGCCAGGAGGCTAGCGGGATTTTTGAGCAGTACTTC
>TRBD2|TRBJ2-1|.|TRBV5-8
CASSLAGGPWGQQFF
TGTGCCAGCAGCCTAGCGGGAGGCCCGTGGGGGCAGCAGTTCTTC
>.|TRBJ2-3|.|TRBV29-1
CSGGEIDTQYF
TGCAGCGGGGGGGAGATCGATACGCAGTATTTT
>TRBD1|TRBJ2-7|.|TRBV6-5
CASSYSSDRVTYEQYF
TGTGCCAGCAGTTACTCGAGTGACAGGGTAACCTACGAGCAGTACTTC
>.|TRBJ1-2|.|TRBV7-6
CASSLSQGVSNYGYTF
TGTGCCAGCAGCTTATCGCAGGGCGTCAGTAACTATGGCTACACCTTC
>.|TRBJ1-1|many|TRBV21-1
CASRRGLGDREAFF
TGTGCCAGCAGAAGGGGGTTAGGGGACAGAGAAGCTTTCTTT
>TRBD2|TRBJ2-7|.|TRBV6-6
CASSTQREGPSYEQYF
TGTGCCAGCAGTACCCAGCGGGAGGGCCCGTCCTACGAGCAGTACTTC
>TRBD1|TRBJ1-3|.|TRBV18
CASSLRTGDGSGNTIYF
TGTGCCAGCTCACTACGGACAGGGGACGGCTCTGGAAACACCATATATTTT
>TRBD2|TRBJ2-3|.|TRBV4-2
CASSQATSGSTDTQYF
TGTGCCAGCAGCCAAGCGACTAGCGGGAGCACAGATACGCAGTATTTT
>TRBD2|TRBJ2-5|.|TRBV10-1
CASSGESQERGAQETQYF
TGCGCCAGCAGTGGGGAATCCCAGGAGCGGGGGGCCCAAGAGACCCAGTACTTC
>TRBD1|TRBJ2-5|.|TRBV6-5
CASSPDRGIETQYF
TGTGCCAGCAGTCCGGACAGGGGGATAGAGACCCAGTACTTC
>.|TRBJ2-7|.|TRBV7-6
CASSLGARGQLSYEQYF
TGTGCCAGCAGCTTAGGGGCCAGAGGACAGCTCTCCTACGAGCAGTACTTC
>TRBD2|TRBJ2-7|.|TRBV6-6
CASSRGLAGGNVHYEQYF
TGTGCCAGCAGTCGGGGACTAGCGGGAGGTAATGTCCACTACGAGCAGTACTTC
>TRBD1|TRBJ1-4|.|TRBV28
CASSSPGQGTTNEKLFF
TGTGCCAGCAGTTCACCGGGACAGGGCACAACTAATGAAAAACTGTTTTTT
>TRBD2|TRBJ2-3|few|TRBV18
CASSPPNSGSTDTQYF
TGTGCCAGCTCACCTCCGAATAGCGGGAGCACAGATACGCAGTATTTT
>.|TRBJ1-2|.|TRBV5-6
CASSAGRNYGYTF
TGTGCCAGCAGTGCGGGACGGAACTATGGCTACACCTTC
>.|TRBJ2-1|once|TRBV5-1
CASSLTHSYHEQFF
TGCGCCAGCAGCTTGACCCACAGTTACCATGAGCAGTTCTTC
>TRBD2|TRBJ2-1|.|TRBV5-1
CASSLVSGRRGNNEQFF
TGCGCCAGCAGCTTAGTTAGCGGGAGAAGGGGAAACAATGAGCAGTTCTTC